Presented here are 27 T cell receptor beta chains from one specimen sequenced in a study of patients and donors after allogeneic stem cell transplantation. Each CDR3 protein is one row after TCRdb ran MiXCR on the RT-PCR reads. The data hold around 82,000 distinct CDR3 sequences, with less than 5% observed a single time. The sequencing sample was made of blood, either unsorted or a sorted T cell fraction (not recorded which). These receptors came from a human donor who was either an allogeneic HSCT recipient or a stem cell or donor lymphocyte infusion donor (not recorded which). It is not recorded whose cells these are; they may come from a transplant donor.

This clonotype was counted ten times or more. The rearrangement uses TRBV5-1 and TRBJ1-5; D not resolved. This CDR3 is 12 amino acids long. Germline V gene data show CDR1 as SGHRS and CDR2 as YFSETQ. Trimming took off 6 bases at V and 1 base at J, with 5 bases between the two ends. CDR3 amino acids: CASMDSNQPQHF. As DNA, the CDR3 is TGCGCCAGCATGGACAGCAATCAGCCCCAGCATTTT.

This clonotype was detected many times. J is TRBJ2-7 and V is TRBV5-1; 11 bases align to TRBD1. From germline, CDR1 is SGHRS and CDR2 YFSETQ. The junction had 12 bases not matched to a gene; V was cut back by 4 bases and J by 6 bases. This CDR3 region has 16 residues. The CDR3 region is CASSIIPGGQGAEQYF. CDR3 nucleotides: TGCGCCAGCAGCATAATACCCGGTGGACAGGGGGCCGAGCAGTACTTC.

This clonotype has a count of ten or more. The rearrangement links TRBV23-1 to TRBJ1-1; the D gene is possibly TRBD1 (6 bases). TRBV23-1 is sorted into the ORF group, with uncertain function. The CDR3 sequence is 17 residues long. V lost 3 bases to trimming and J lost 1 base, with 18 bases between them. The CDR3 reads CASSHTRGQWGNTEAFF. The CDR3 DNA is TGCGCCAGCAGTCATACCAGGGGCCAATGGGGGAACACTGAAGCTTTCTTT.

The table lists this clonotype with many counts. The rearrangement links TRBV12-3 or TRBV12-4 to TRBJ2-3; a weak D match, TRBD1 (6 bases). This CDR3 is built from 13 residues. V lost 3 bases to trimming and J lost 3 bases, with 7 bases between them. CDR3 bases: TGTGCCAGCAGTTTTCAGGGGACAGATACGCAGTATTTT. Protein product: CASSFQGTDTQYF.

Ten or more counts support this clonotype. V usage is TRBV18 and J usage is TRBJ1-3, with 9 bases matching TRBD1. Germline V lookup: CDR1 KGHSH, CDR2 LQKENI. Losses at the gene ends were 0 bases for V and 5 bases for J; bases not matched to a gene: 2. The CDR3 totals 15 residues. The CDR3 here is CASSPPQGARNTIYF. CDR3 DNA sequence: TGTGCCAGCTCACCACCACAGGGGGCGAGAAACACCATATATTTT. Full variable domain (outside the CDR3, taken from reference TRBV18 and TRBJ1-3): NAGVMQNPRHLVRRRGQEARLRCSPMKGHSHVYWYRQLPEEGLKFMVYLQKENIIDESGMPKERFSAEFPKEGPSILRIQQVVRGDSAAYFCASSPPQGARNTIYFGEGSWLTVV.

This chain connects TRBV30 to TRBJ2-1; D might be TRBD1 (6 bases). This CDR3 spans 13 amino acids. V was trimmed by 0 bases and J by 7 bases, leaving 10 bases between them. CDR1 is GTSNPN, CDR2 SVGIG, per germline (reference sequence). The CDR3 loop reads CAWSVNRANEQFF. CDR3 bases: TGTGCCTGGAGTGTGAACAGGGCTAATGAGCAGTTCTTC.

This clonotype was seen many times. The chain has TRBV27 and TRBJ2-1; unclear D gene. The germline V and J ends were trimmed by 8 bases and 7 bases, with 9 bases remaining between them. Germline-derived CDR1 and CDR2 are MNHEY and SMNVEV (reference sequence). This CDR3 region has 11 residues. The CDR3 spells CASGRDNEQFF. CDR3 coding DNA: TGTGCCAGCGGACGCGATAATGAGCAGTTCTTC.

This clonotype was picked up many times. The chain employs TRBV4-1 and TRBJ2-1; D may correspond to TRBD1 or TRBD2 (6 bases each). The CDR3 is 15 residues long. The germline CDR1 and CDR2 sequences are MGHRA and YSYEKL. Trimming stripped 6 bases from V and 4 bases from J, with 16 bases between. DNA of the CDR3: TGCGCCAGCAGACGGATGGGGGGCCAATACAATGAGCAGTTCTTC. Translated, it gives CASRRMGGQYNEQFF.

Ten or more counts support this clonotype. CDR3 bases: TGTGCCAGCAACCCCGGGACACTTAGCACAGATACGCAGTATTTT. Protein: CASNPGTLSTDTQYF. This sequence joins TRBV6-1 and TRBJ2-3; D is perhaps TRBD1 (6 bases). The CDR3 is 15 amino acids. Germline V gene data show CDR1 as MNHNS and CDR2 as SASEGT. V lost 7 bases to trimming and J lost 0 bases, with 14 bases between them.

This clonotype showed up many times. V usage is TRBV10-3 and J usage is TRBJ1-5, with no clear D. The germline CDR1 and CDR2 sequences are ENHRY and SYGVKD. CDR3 length: 13 amino acids. Trimming took off 2 bases at V and 4 bases at J, with 6 bases between the two ends. CDR3 bases: TGTGCCATCAGTGAGGTGTTAAATCAGCCCCAGCATTTT. Translated: CAISEVLNQPQHF.

This chain joins TRBV4-2 and TRBJ2-4, with a tentative D call TRBD1 (8 bases). Germline V gene data show CDR1 as LGHNA and CDR2 as YNFKEQ. The CDR3 extends over 14 amino acids. V was clipped by 1 base and J by 12 bases, with 16 bases between them. CDR3 DNA: TGTGCCAGCAGCCAAGGGCCCACAGGGGGGGATCAGTACTTC. As protein: CASSQGPTGGDQYF.

In its sample, this clonotype was seen many times. The V call is TRBV12-3 or TRBV12-4, the J call TRBJ1-4; possible D gene TRBD1, 5 bases. The germline V and J ends were trimmed by 6 bases and 7 bases, with 15 bases remaining between them. The CDR3 runs to 14 residues. The CDR3 here is CASSVDSRGEKLFF. The CDR3 DNA sequence: TGTGCCAGCAGCGTCGACAGTCGGGGTGAAAAACTGTTTTTT.

This clonotype was recorded at least ten times. CDR3: CASSIDRTRTYYGYTF. The CDR3, as DNA: TGTGCCAGTAGTATAGATCGAACGAGAACATACTATGGCTACACCTTC. The genes are TRBV19 and TRBJ1-2; D unclear. This CDR3 spans 16 amino acids. Germline loops: CDR1 LNHDA, CDR2 SQIVND (reference sequence). The V end lost 0 bases, the J end lost 3 bases, and 14 bases lay between the germline ends.

This clonotype was recorded at least ten times. V usage is TRBV12-3 or TRBV12-4 and J usage is TRBJ2-7, with 7 bases lining up with TRBD1. The J segment lost 3 bases and the V segment lost 5 bases, leaving 10 bases of the junction unmatched. This CDR3 is 15 amino acids long. The CDR3 loop reads CASSPRPGQNYEQYF. CDR3 coding DNA: TGTGCCAGCAGTCCACGTCCGGGACAGAACTACGAGCAGTACTTC.

This clonotype came up many times. As DNA, the CDR3 is TGTGCCAGCAGCCGGAGCCGGGGCAATCAGCCCCAGCATTTT. Its translation is CASSRSRGNQPQHF. This sequence joins TRBV2 and TRBJ1-5; D unresolved. The germline V gene has CDR1 SNHLY and CDR2 FYNNEI. The CDR3 has 14 residues. V gave up 6 bases and J gave up 2 bases, with 11 bases separating them.

This clonotype occurred many times. V gene TRBV20-1 combines with J gene TRBJ1-2; D possibly corresponds to TRBD1 (6 bases). CDR1 is DFQATT and CDR2 is SNEGSKA in the germline V gene (reference sequence). The CDR3 is 15 residues long. Trimming removed 1 base from V and 2 bases from J, with 14 bases in between. CDR3 region: CSARATGTHNYGYTF. DNA for the CDR3: TGCAGTGCTAGAGCCACAGGGACTCACAACTATGGCTACACCTTC.

This clonotype has more than one count but fewer than ten. The V gene is TRBV6-1, the J gene TRBJ1-2; possibly TRBD1 for D (5 bases). Germline V gene lookup returns CDR1 MNHNS and CDR2 SASEGT. Trimming pared 1 base from V and 6 bases from J, leaving 12 bases between. The CDR3 has 14 amino acids. Here the CDR3 DNA reads TGTGCCAGCAGTGAAGTGGGGCAGGGAAATGGCTACACCTTC. Translated: CASSEVGQGNGYTF.

There are many counts of this clonotype. The chain uses TRBV28 and TRBJ1-1, with 7 positions matching TRBD1. The germline V gene encodes CDR1 MDHEN and CDR2 SYDVKM. The CDR3 consists of 15 residues. J was trimmed by 1 base and V by 6 bases; bases with no gene match: 8. This CDR3 is CASRFTGQQNTEAFF. The DNA for the CDR3 is TGTGCCAGCAGATTTACGGGACAGCAGAACACTGAAGCTTTCTTT.

This clonotype appeared many times. The genes are TRBV18 and TRBJ2-1; 8 nucleotides agree with TRBD2. The junction had 9 bases not matched to a gene; V was cut back by 2 bases and J by 6 bases. This CDR3 spans 16 amino acids. The germline gives CDR1 KGHSH, CDR2 LQKENI. The chain's CDR3 is CASSPRTGGGPNEQFF. As DNA, the CDR3 is TGTGCCAGCTCACCAAGGACGGGAGGGGGTCCCAATGAGCAGTTCTTC.

This clonotype was recorded a few times. V and J are TRBV11-3 and TRBJ2-7; the match to TRBD2 covers 7 bases. CDR1 is SGHNT, CDR2 YENEEA, per germline. Trimming at V came to 2 bases and at J to 4 bases, leaving 2 bases not matched to a gene. The CDR3 is 13 amino acids. The CDR3 nucleotides read TGTGCCAGCAGCTTATATAGCGGGTACGAGCAGTACTTC. It codes for CASSLYSGYEQYF.

This clonotype was found many times. The V call is TRBV6-5, the J call TRBJ1-1, with TRBD1 identical over 9 bases. CDR1 MNHEY and CDR2 SVGAGI come from the germline V gene. The CDR3 loop spans 19 amino acids. V shed 3 bases, J shed 4 bases, and the junction held 18 bases outside the gene matches. The CDR3 region is CASSYGGPGQGVRGTEAFF. The CDR3, as DNA: TGTGCCAGCAGTTATGGGGGACCGGGACAGGGCGTGAGGGGCACTGAAGCTTTCTTT.

This clonotype was counted ten times or more. CDR3 DNA sequence: TGTGCCAGCAGCCAGGGTCCGGGTGGCTACACCTTC. Residues: CASSQGPGGYTF. This chain connects TRBV7-9 to TRBJ1-2; D is possibly TRBD1 (5 bases). V lost 5 bases and J lost 7, with 11 bases in between. The CDR3 extends over 12 amino acids. Per the germline V gene, CDR1 is SEHNR and CDR2 is FQNEAQ (reference sequence). The full variable domain, completed using reference TRBV7-9 and TRBJ1-2, is DTGVSQNPRHKITKRGQNVTFRCDPISEHNRLYWYRQTLGQGPEFLTYFQNEAQLEKSRLLSDRFSAERPKGSFSTLEIQRTEQGDSAMYLCASSQGPGGYTFGSGTRLTVV.

In its sample, this clonotype was seen many times. The J gene is TRBJ2-2, the V gene TRBV7-9; TRBD1 agrees at 11 bases. The CDR3 has 15 residues. Germline assignment: CDR1 SEHNR and CDR2 FQNEAQ (reference sequence). V trimming: 5 bases; J trimming: 4 bases; junction bases outside the gene matches: 3. The CDR3 DNA sequence: TGTGCCAGCAGCGCCGGACAGGGGGCCACCGGGGAGCTGTTTTTT. Its protein product is CASSAGQGATGELFF.

This clonotype has ten or more counts. The chain uses TRBV4-2 and TRBJ2-5; TRBD2 aligns across 7 bases. Unmatched junction bases numbered 3, after V lost 3 bases and J lost 2 bases. CDR1 and CDR2 from the germline V gene are LGHNA and YNFKEQ. The CDR3 sequence is 14 residues long. The CDR3, as DNA: TGTGCCAGCAGCCAGACGGGGGGACAAGAGACCCAGTACTTC. Its translation is CASSQTGGQETQYF.

This clonotype showed up many times. This sequence joins TRBV27 and TRBJ1-4; D is undetermined. The V and J ends lost 4 bases and 3 bases respectively, with 12 bases between them. Looked up from germline, CDR1 is MNHEY and CDR2 is SMNVEV (reference sequence). The CDR3 runs to 15 residues. The CDR3 region is CASSSRGNPNEKLFF. The CDR3 region has the DNA TGTGCCAGCAGTTCACGGGGAAACCCTAATGAAAAACTGTTTTTT.

In this sample, this clonotype turned up many times. The chain combines TRBV11-2 with TRBJ2-5; 8 bases are shared with TRBD2. V shed 1 base and J 5 bases; nucleotides not matched to a gene: 3. The CDR3 spans 14 residues. Germline V CDR1 and CDR2: SGHAT, FQNNGV. CDR3 sequence (DNA): TGTGCCAGCAGCTTAGGTCCTAGCGGGGAGACCCAGTACTTC. Translated: CASSLGPSGETQYF.

This clonotype came up many times. The rearrangement uses TRBV29-1 and TRBJ2-3; tentative D call: TRBD2 (6 bases). This CDR3 comprises 15 residues. The V end was cut by 2 bases, the J end by 2 bases, with 14 bases between. The germline CDR1 and CDR2 sequences are SQVTM and ANQGSEA. In DNA form, the CDR3 reads TGCAGCGTTGAACCGGTTAGCGGAACCACAGATACGCAGTATTTT. Its protein is CSVEPVSGTTDTQYF.